These 4 T cell receptor beta chains originate from one sample sequenced in a study of molecular identifiers for immune sequencing clone quantification. TCRdb re-called the PCR reads with MiXCR, one entry per CDR3 protein. Among some 93,000 distinct CDR3 sequences listed, 21% were seen once. Material: naive CD8+ T cells from blood, with Jurkat cell RNA spiked in. Subset: FACS-sorted CD8+CD4-CCR7+CD45RA+ naive T cells. These receptor sequences come from a human donor in good health. Some libraries in this study had Jurkat cell RNA spiked in.

This clonotype has a count of ten or more. This chain joins TRBV4-1 and TRBJ2-1; 8 bases match TRBD1. The V gene's germline CDR1 is MGHRA and CDR2 YSYEKL. J gave up 8 bases and V 1 base, and 1 base lay outside the gene matches. CDR3 size: 13 residues. The CDR3 loop reads CASSQGTGYEQFF. Here the CDR3 DNA reads TGCGCCAGCAGCCAAGGGACAGGGTATGAGCAGTTCTTC.

There are many counts of this clonotype. The CDR3 protein is CASSYGTMNTEAFF. In nucleotides, the CDR3 is TGTGCCAGCAGTTACGGGACCATGAACACTGAAGCTTTCTTT. The gene calls are TRBV6-5 and TRBJ1-1, with D possibly TRBD1 on 5 matching bases. V was cut by 2 bases and J by 0 bases, with 7 bases left in between. Germline values: CDR1 MNHEY, CDR2 SVGAGI. This CDR3 has 14 amino acids.

This clonotype was found many times. The rearrangement joins TRBV6-6 to TRBJ2-3, with TRBD1 matching over 8 bases. This CDR3 contains 16 residues. Per the germline V gene, CDR1 is MNHNY and CDR2 is SVGAGI (reference sequence). The ends lost 6 bases at V and 0 bases at J; junction bases unmatched: 8. The CDR3 coding sequence is TGTGCCAGCAGATCGCTTCAGGGGGCCAGCACAGATACGCAGTATTTT. It codes for CASRSLQGASTDTQYF.

V is TRBV7-9 and J is TRBJ2-7; TRBD1 is a possible D gene (6 bases). CDR1 SEHNR and CDR2 FQNEAQ come from the germline V gene (reference sequence). V was shortened by 6 bases and J by 2 bases, with 20 bases between the two germline ends. The CDR3 loop spans 16 amino acids. Written as DNA, the CDR3 is TGTGCCAGCAGTACTAATACAGGGATGAGGCCCTACGAGCAGTACTTC. It codes for CASSTNTGMRPYEQYF.